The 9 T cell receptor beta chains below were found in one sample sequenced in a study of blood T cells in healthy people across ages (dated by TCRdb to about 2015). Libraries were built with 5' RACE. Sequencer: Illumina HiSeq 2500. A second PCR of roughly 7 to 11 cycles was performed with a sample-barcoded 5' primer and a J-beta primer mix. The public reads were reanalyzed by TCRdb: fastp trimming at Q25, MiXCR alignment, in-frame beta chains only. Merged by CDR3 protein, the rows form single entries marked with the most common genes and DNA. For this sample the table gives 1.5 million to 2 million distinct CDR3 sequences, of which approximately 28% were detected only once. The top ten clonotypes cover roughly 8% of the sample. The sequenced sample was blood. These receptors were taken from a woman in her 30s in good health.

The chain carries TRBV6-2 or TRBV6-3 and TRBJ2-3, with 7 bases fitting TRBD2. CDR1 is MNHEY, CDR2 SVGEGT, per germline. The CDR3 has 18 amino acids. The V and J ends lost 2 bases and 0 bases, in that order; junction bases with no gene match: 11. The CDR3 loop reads CASSYEIGRAGSTDTQYF. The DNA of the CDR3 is TGTGCCAGCAGTTACGAGATCGGACGAGCGGGGAGCACAGATACGCAGTATTTT.

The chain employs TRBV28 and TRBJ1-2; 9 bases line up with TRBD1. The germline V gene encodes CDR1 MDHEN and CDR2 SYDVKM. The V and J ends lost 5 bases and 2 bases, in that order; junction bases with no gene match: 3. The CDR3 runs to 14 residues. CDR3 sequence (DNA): TGTGCCAGCAGTCGGGACAGGGTGAACTATGGCTACACCTTC. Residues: CASSRDRVNYGYTF.

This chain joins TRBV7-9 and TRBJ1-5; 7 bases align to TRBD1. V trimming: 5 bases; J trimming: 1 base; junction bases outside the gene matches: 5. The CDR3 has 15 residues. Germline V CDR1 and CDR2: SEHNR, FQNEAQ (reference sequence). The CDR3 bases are TGTGCCAGCAGCGGCAGGGGGAACAGCAATCAGCCCCAGCATTTT. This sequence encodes CASSGRGNSNQPQHF.

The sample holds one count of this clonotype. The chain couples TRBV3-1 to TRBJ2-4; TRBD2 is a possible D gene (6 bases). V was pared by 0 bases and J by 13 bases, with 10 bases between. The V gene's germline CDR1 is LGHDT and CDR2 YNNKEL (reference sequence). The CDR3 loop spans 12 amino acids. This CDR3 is CASSQDLREQYF. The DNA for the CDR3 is TGTGCCAGCAGCCAAGATCTCCGGGAGCAGTACTTC.

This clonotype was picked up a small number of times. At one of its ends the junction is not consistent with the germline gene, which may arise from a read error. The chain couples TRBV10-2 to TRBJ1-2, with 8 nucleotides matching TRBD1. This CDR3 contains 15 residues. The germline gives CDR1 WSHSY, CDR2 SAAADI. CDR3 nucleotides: TGCGCCGGCAGTGAATTCCAGGGGGCGTCTCATGGCTACACCTTC. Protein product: CAGSEFQGASHGYTF.

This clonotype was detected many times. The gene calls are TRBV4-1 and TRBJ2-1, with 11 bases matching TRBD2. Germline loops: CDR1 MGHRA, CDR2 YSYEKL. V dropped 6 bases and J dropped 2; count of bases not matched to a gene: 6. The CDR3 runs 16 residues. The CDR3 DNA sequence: TGCGCCAGCAGACCCACTAGCGGGAGTACCTACAATGAGCAGTTCTTC. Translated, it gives CASRPTSGSTYNEQFF.

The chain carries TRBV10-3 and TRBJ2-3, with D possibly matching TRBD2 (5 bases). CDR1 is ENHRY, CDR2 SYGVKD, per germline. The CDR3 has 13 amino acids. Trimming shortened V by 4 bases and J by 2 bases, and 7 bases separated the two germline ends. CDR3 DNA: TGTGCCATCAGTGGAGGGTCCACAGATACGCAGTATTTT. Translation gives CAISGGSTDTQYF.

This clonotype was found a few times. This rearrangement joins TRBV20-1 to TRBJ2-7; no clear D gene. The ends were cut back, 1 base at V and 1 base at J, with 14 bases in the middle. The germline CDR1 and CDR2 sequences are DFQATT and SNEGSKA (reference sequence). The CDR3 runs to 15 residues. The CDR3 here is CSARAPGVVSYEQYF. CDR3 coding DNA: TGCAGTGCTAGAGCTCCTGGGGTTGTTTCCTACGAGCAGTACTTC.

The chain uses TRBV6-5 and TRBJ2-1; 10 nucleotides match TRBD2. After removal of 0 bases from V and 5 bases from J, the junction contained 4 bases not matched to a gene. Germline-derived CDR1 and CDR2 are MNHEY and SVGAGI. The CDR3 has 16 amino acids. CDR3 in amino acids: CASSYSLSGGDNEQFF. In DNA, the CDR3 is TGTGCCAGCAGTTACTCTTTGAGCGGGGGGGACAATGAGCAGTTCTTC.